This is a list of T cell receptor beta chains from one sample in a study of OX40 agonist ivuxolimab in advanced cancers. Profiled with immunoSEQ multiplex PCR; TCRdb holds only in-frame clones, not every one. This table holds around 83,000 clones, 75% to 95% found once. Sample: CD4+ or CD8+ T cells sorted from blood, taken in a trial of the OX40 agonist ivuxolimab. The receptors were sampled from an adult with an advanced solid tumor such as melanoma, head and neck, liver or kidney cancer. CDR3s include the opening cysteine and the closing phenylalanine or tryptophan. A D gene is named only where the DNA matches it firmly. Clone size, where shown, is once, few, many, or a class for clones that have expanded.

TGTGCCAGCAGCTTAGGGCAGGGTGGCTTACCCTCCTACAATGAGCAGTTCTTC	CASSLGQGGLPSYNEQFF	.	TRBV7-9	.	TRBJ2-1
TGTGCCAGCAGCTTGGACAGGGGTCAAGAGACCCAGTACTTC	CASSLDRGQETQYF	.	TRBV5-4	TRBD1	TRBJ2-5
TGTGCCAGCAGTTCACTAGCGGGAGTCTACAATGAGCAGTTCTTC	CASSSLAGVYNEQFF	.	TRBV25-1	TRBD2	TRBJ2-1
TGCAGCGTTGTGGGTCAGGGGGCCCGGGGGGAGACCCAGTACTTC	CSVVGQGARGETQYF	.	TRBV29-1	TRBD1	TRBJ2-5
TGTGCCAGCAGTTCACCAGGGGGCTTAGGAAACACCATATATTTT	CASSSPGGLGNTIYF	.	TRBV6-5	TRBD1	TRBJ1-3
TGTGCCAGCAGTTTAGGTACCCAGCTCTTGGCAACTAATGAAAAACTGTTTTTT	CASSLGTQLLATNEKLFF	.	TRBV28	.	TRBJ1-4
TGTGCCAGCAGCGTTGGCGGATTGAGTGAGACCCAGTACTTC	CASSVGGLSETQYF	.	TRBV9	.	TRBJ2-5
TGCGCCAGCAGCCCGGGGACAGGACTAGCGGGAACGAACACCGGGGAGCTGTTTTTT	CASSPGTGLAGTNTGELFF	.	TRBV5-1	TRBD2	TRBJ2-2
TGTGCTAGCAGCTTAGGGCGCGGGGCTAGCACAGATACGCAGTATTTT	CASSLGRGASTDTQYF	.	TRBV7-7	.	TRBJ2-3
TGTGCCTGCAGGGGGCGTGAAGATACGCAGTATTTT	CACRGREDTQYF	.	TRBV30	TRBD1	TRBJ2-3
TGCGCCAGCAGTCAACGACTAGCGGGAGTGGATACGCAGTATTTT	CASSQRLAGVDTQYF	.	TRBV5-1	TRBD2	TRBJ2-3
TGTGCCAGCAGTTACTCGCGGACAGGCTTCTACGAGCAGTACTTC	CASSYSRTGFYEQYF	.	TRBV6-5	TRBD1	TRBJ2-7
TGTGCCAGCAGTGGCGGGGGATACCATGGCTACACCTTC	CASSGGGYHGYTF	.	TRBV2	.	TRBJ1-2
TGTGCCAGCAGCGTAGGACCCCCCGGGACAGGGGGTAACACCATATATTTT	CASSVGPPGTGGNTIYF	.	TRBV9	TRBD1	TRBJ1-3
TGTGCCAGCAGCCCCGGGACCCAAACTAGCACAGATACGCAGTATTTT	CASSPGTQTSTDTQYF	.	TRBV11-3	.	TRBJ2-3
TGTGCCAGCACCTCCACCGGGACAACCTACAATGAGCAGTTCTTC	CASTSTGTTYNEQFF	.	TRBV28	.	TRBJ2-1
TGTGCCAGTTCTCGTGGTGGCAGGGAGGCTGAAGCTTTCTTT	CASSRGGREAEAFF	.	TRBV6-1	.	TRBJ1-1
TGTGCCAGCTCACCACAGGGTTTGGAGACCCAGTACTTC	CASSPQGLETQYF	.	TRBV18	.	TRBJ2-5
TGCGCCAGCAGCTTGAGCGGAGGGGGTTACGAGCAGTACTTC	CASSLSGGGYEQYF	.	TRBV5-1	.	TRBJ2-7
TGTGCCAGCAGGACCGCCGACATGGGCAATCAGCCCCAGCATTTT	CASRTADMGNQPQHF	.	TRBV2	.	TRBJ1-5
TGTGCCAGCAGTGGGACGCAGGGAAACACCATATATTTT	CASSGTQGNTIYF	.	TRBV2	.	TRBJ1-3
TGTGCCAGCAGCTTGGAAGGGGAGAATCAGCCCCAGCATTTT	CASSLEGENQPQHF	few	TRBV5-5	.	TRBJ1-5
TGTGCCAGCAGCTTACTAGCGGGAGTCGGTGAGACCCAGTACTTC	CASSLLAGVGETQYF	.	TRBV7-2	TRBD2	TRBJ2-5
TGCGCCAGCAGCCTCTCCGTCGGGGGGCGCTCCTACGAGCAGTACTTC	CASSLSVGGRSYEQYF	.	TRBV4-1	.	TRBJ2-7
TGCGCCAGCAGCTTGGGACTAGCGGAAGGCCTCCTAGCCAAAAACATTCAGTACTTC	CASSLGLAEGLLAKNIQYF	once	TRBV5-1	TRBD2	TRBJ2-4
TGTGCCAGCAGTGGGCCGACGGGACAGGTCGTCCACGAGCAGTACTTC	CASSGPTGQVVHEQYF	.	TRBV6-4	TRBD1	TRBJ2-7
TGTGCCAGCAGCCCCCCCGGACAGAAGCAGTACTTC	CASSPPGQKQYF	.	TRBV7-2	.	TRBJ2-7